One and the same sample provided the 27 T cell receptor beta chains below, sequenced in a study of response to subunit inactivated influenza vaccine. TCRdb re-derived calls from the RT-PCR reads in MiXCR, one entry per CDR3 protein. The repertoire has almost 250,000 distinct CDR3 sequences, about 12% of them found once; the top ten carry approximately 7.8%. The sequences come from non-naive T cells sorted from PBMCs, collected less than 15 days before vaccination. These receptors were collected from a man between 45 and 60 years old who received an inactivated influenza vaccine.

This clonotype was picked up one time. The rearrangement links TRBV6-2 or TRBV6-3 to TRBJ1-2; 11 nucleotides line up with TRBD1. The CDR3 covers 15 residues. Per the germline V gene, CDR1 is MNHEY and CDR2 is SVGEGT. Germline trimming cut 2 bases from V and 4 bases from J; bases unmatched to any gene: 3. The CDR3 loop reads CASSYGTGGSYGYTF. In DNA, the CDR3 is TGTGCCAGCAGTTACGGGACAGGGGGTTCCTATGGCTACACCTTC.

This chain joins TRBV5-1 and TRBJ1-1; no clear D. Looked up from germline, CDR1 is SGHRS and CDR2 is YFSETQ. The germline V and J ends were trimmed by 1 base and 11 bases, with 3 bases remaining between them. This CDR3 has 9 amino acids. CDR3 sequence reads: CASSLSAFF. For the CDR3, the DNA is TGCGCCAGCAGCTTGTCTGCTTTCTTT.

This clonotype has just a few counts. This chain links TRBV28 with TRBJ1-2; tentatively, D is TRBD1 (6 bases). This CDR3 is 14 amino acids long. V lost 10 bases and J lost 0, with 15 bases in between. CDR1 and CDR2 from the germline V gene are MDHEN and SYDVKM. The CDR3 sequence: CATTGTPSNYGYTF. In DNA form, the CDR3 reads TGTGCCACCACCGGGACACCTTCTAACTATGGCTACACCTTC.

This clonotype has a handful of counts. V is TRBV18 and J is TRBJ2-1, with TRBD1 matching 7 bases. This CDR3 has 14 amino acids. The germline CDR1 and CDR2 sequences are KGHSH and LQKENI. The ends lost 2 bases at V and 4 bases at J; junction bases unmatched: 2. The DNA of the CDR3 is TGTGCCAGCTCACCAAAGACAGGGTACAATGAGCAGTTCTTC. This translates into CASSPKTGYNEQFF.

The chain has TRBV19 and TRBJ1-5, with no clear D. Deletions cut 5 bases from V and 0 bases from J, with 11 bases between. The germline V gene encodes CDR1 LNHDA and CDR2 SQIVND (reference sequence). This CDR3 is 15 amino acids long. CDR3 in amino acids: CASSGRTSSNQPQHF. CDR3 in DNA: TGTGCCAGTAGTGGAAGGACGAGTAGCAATCAGCCCCAGCATTTT. Drawing the rest from reference TRBV19 and TRBJ1-5, the complete variable domain is DGGITQSPKYLFRKEGQNVTLSCEQNLNHDAMYWYRQDPGQGLRLIYYSQIVNDFQKGDIAEGYSVSREKKESFPLTVTSAQKNPTAFYLCASSGRTSSNQPQHFGDGTRLSIL.

This clonotype has just a few counts. The DNA for the CDR3 is TGTGCCAGCAGCTCCGGGGCGAACACTGAAGCTTTCTTT. Amino acid sequence: CASSSGANTEAFF. The genes are TRBV3-1 and TRBJ1-1; TRBD1 is a possible D gene (5 bases). The CDR3 is made up of 13 amino acids. The germline V and J ends were trimmed by 5 bases and 1 base, with 8 bases remaining between them. Germline CDR1 is LGHDT and CDR2 is YNNKEL (reference sequence).

The chain joins TRBV28 to TRBJ2-1; weak D call: TRBD1 (6 bases). The CDR3 is 16 amino acids. Germline V gives CDR1 MDHEN, CDR2 SYDVKM. Trimming shortened V by 3 bases and J by 3 bases, and 15 bases separated the two germline ends. DNA of the CDR3: TGTGCCAGCAGTTTTTGGGTGGGGGCCCACTACAATGAGCAGTTCTTC. This sequence encodes CASSFWVGAHYNEQFF. Looking up the rest from reference TRBV28 and TRBJ2-1 gives the full variable domain: DVKVTQSSRYLVKRTGEKVFLECVQDMDHENMFWYRQDPGLGLRLIYFSYDVKMKEKGDIPEGYSVSREKKERFSLILESASTNQTSMYLCASSFWVGAHYNEQFFGPGTRLTVL.

V usage is TRBV4-2 and J usage is TRBJ2-7; 12 bases align to TRBD1. The germline CDR1 and CDR2 sequences are LGHNA and YNFKEQ. The V and J ends lost 3 bases and 7 bases, in that order; junction bases with no gene match: 4. The CDR3 loop spans 14 amino acids. The CDR3 coding sequence is TGTGCCAGCAGCCAGGGACAGGGGGCGGTTGAGCAGTACTTC. It specifies CASSQGQGAVEQYF.

The chain has TRBV6-1 and TRBJ2-5; 14 nucleotides agree with TRBD2. The V gene end was trimmed by 5 bases and the J gene end by 5 bases; junction bases not matched to a gene: 7. The CDR3 has 16 residues. Germline CDR1 MNHNS, CDR2 SASEGT. DNA of the CDR3: TGTGCCAGCAGTCCATCCCGACTAGCGGGAGGGGAGACCCAGTACTTC. It is translated as CASSPSRLAGGETQYF.

There are many counts of this clonotype. This sequence joins TRBV7-2 and TRBJ2-3, with 9 bases fitting TRBD1. The ends lost 4 bases at V and 5 bases at J; junction bases unmatched: 7. This CDR3 has 15 amino acids. Looked up from germline, CDR1 is SGHTA and CDR2 is FQGNSA. CDR3 loop: CASSSGTGLKDTQYF. The DNA for the CDR3 is TGTGCCAGCAGCTCCGGGACAGGGCTCAAAGATACGCAGTATTTT.

This chain links TRBV27 with TRBJ1-1, with D possibly being TRBD1 (5 bases). Germline CDR1 reads MNHEY; CDR2 reads SMNVEV (reference sequence). This CDR3 has 15 residues. Trimming removed 2 bases from V and 5 bases from J, with 15 bases in between. The CDR3 DNA reads TGTGCCAGCAGTTTACAGGGACCGAGGAGGACTGAAGCTTTCTTT. Translation: CASSLQGPRRTEAFF.

The rearrangement joins TRBV9 to TRBJ2-2; D is undetermined. The CDR3 is made up of 13 amino acids. Germline values: CDR1 SGDLS, CDR2 YYNGEE. The germline V and J ends were trimmed by 0 bases and 6 bases, with 6 bases remaining between them. CDR3 coding DNA: TGTGCCAGCAGCGTAGAATCGTCCGGGGAGCTGTTTTTT. This translates into CASSVESSGELFF.

This clonotype was counted ten times or more. The chain carries TRBV21-1 and TRBJ2-3; the DNA was not used to check the table's D call, TRBD2. TRBV21-1 is listed as a pseudogene. The CDR3 is 15 residues long. CDR3 region: CASSAPSGSTDTQYF. The CDR3 DNA reads as TGTGCCAGCAGCGCGCCTAGCGGAAGCACAGATACGCAGTATTTT.

This clonotype was counted a few times. This chain connects TRBV28 to TRBJ1-1, with unresolved D. CDR1 is MDHEN, CDR2 SYDVKM, per germline. The CDR3 is 11 residues long. Deletions cut 2 bases from V and 9 bases from J, with 7 bases between. This chain's CDR3 is CASSLQFKAFF. In DNA, the CDR3 is TGTGCCAGCAGTTTACAATTTAAAGCTTTCTTT.

The chain has TRBV20-1 and TRBJ2-7; 10 positions match TRBD1. The CDR3 contains 15 residues. V shed 3 bases, J shed 3 bases, and the junction held 8 bases outside the gene matches. The germline V gene encodes CDR1 DFQATT and CDR2 SNEGSKA (reference sequence). CDR3 coding DNA: TGCAGTGCTAGCAGCCGGGACAGGGGATTCTACGAGCAGTACTTC. As protein: CSASSRDRGFYEQYF.

This clonotype was seen only a few times. The V and J genes are TRBV10-3 and TRBJ1-1; D remains unclear. Per germline, CDR1 ENHRY and CDR2 SYGVKD. The CDR3 has 12 residues. Trimming shortened V by 5 bases and J by 4 bases, and 8 bases separated the two germline ends. For the CDR3, the DNA is TGTGCCATCAGTCGAAGGACCACTGAAGCTTTCTTT. Protein product: CAISRRTTEAFF.

This clonotype has just a few counts. The chain joins TRBV27 to TRBJ1-2, with 9 bases aligning to TRBD1. The ends lost 5 bases at V and 8 bases at J; junction bases unmatched: 9. Per germline, CDR1 MNHEY and CDR2 SMNVEV (reference sequence). The CDR3 is made up of 14 amino acids. The chain's CDR3 is CASSLAGTGNGYTF. The CDR3 DNA reads as TGTGCCAGCAGTCTGGCCGGGACAGGGAACGGCTACACCTTC.

This clonotype was seen a handful of times. This chain joins TRBV29-1 and TRBJ2-1; 7 nucleotides line up with TRBD2. The V and J ends lost 5 bases and 9 bases, in that order; junction bases with no gene match: 7. Germline CDR1 is SQVTM and CDR2 is ANQGSEA. The CDR3 runs 12 residues. CDR3 in amino acids: CSVNLGRGEQFF. The CDR3 nucleotides read TGCAGCGTTAACCTAGGGAGGGGTGAGCAGTTCTTC.

Ten or more counts support this clonotype. The chain carries TRBV7-2 and TRBJ2-3; D is uncertain. This CDR3 spans 16 amino acids. CDR1 is SGHTA, CDR2 FQGNSA, per germline. V lost 0 bases and J 6 bases, leaving 16 bases between the germline ends. CDR3 protein: CASSLALGLLGDTQYF. DNA of the CDR3: TGTGCCAGCAGCTTAGCGTTGGGCCTACTGGGGGATACGCAGTATTTT.

This clonotype has more than one count but fewer than ten. V and J are TRBV19 and TRBJ1-5, with D possibly being TRBD1 (5 bases). Per the germline V gene, CDR1 is LNHDA and CDR2 is SQIVND (reference sequence). Trimming shortened V by 8 bases and J by 3 bases, and 17 bases separated the two germline ends. The CDR3 totals 15 residues. This CDR3 is CASRPDTGFNQPQHF. The CDR3 DNA reads TGTGCCAGTCGTCCGGACACAGGTTTCAATCAGCCCCAGCATTTT.

This clonotype was recorded a few times. This chain connects TRBV5-1 to TRBJ1-1; 7 nucleotides align to TRBD1. The germline V gene has CDR1 SGHRS and CDR2 YFSETQ. CDR3 length equals 15 residues. V lost 4 bases, J lost 1 base, and 7 bases stayed unmatched. The CDR3 DNA reads TGCGCCAGCAGCGCCCAGACAGGGACGAACACTGAAGCTTTCTTT. Translating gives CASSAQTGTNTEAFF.

Many counts were recorded for this clonotype. The chain links TRBV7-8 to TRBJ2-7, with TRBD2 identical over 9 bases. The CDR3 contains 16 residues. Germline assignment: CDR1 SGHVS and CDR2 FQNEAQ. V gave up 2 bases and J gave up 4 bases; unmatched junction bases: 9. The CDR3 here is CASSLSGSGRIYEQYF. The CDR3 DNA reads as TGTGCCAGCAGCTTATCGGGTAGCGGGAGAATTTACGAGCAGTACTTC.

This clonotype was recorded a few times. This may be a read error, as it is one base from a much larger clone. The gene calls are TRBV3-1 and TRBJ2-5; no reliable D call. Germline assignment: CDR1 LGHDT and CDR2 YNNKEL (reference sequence). V was trimmed by 7 bases and J by 1 base, leaving 10 bases between them. This CDR3 comprises 13 residues. CDR3 bases: TGTGCCAGCAATAAGGGAATCCAAGAGACCCAGTACTTC. Translating it yields CASNKGIQETQYF.

This clonotype turned up a few times. J is TRBJ1-4 and V is TRBV4-3; D remains unclear. Germline values: CDR1 LGHNA, CDR2 YSLEER. Trimming stripped 2 bases from V and 8 bases from J, with 9 bases between. CDR3 length: 13 residues. This CDR3 is CASSQRRAEKLFF. DNA of the CDR3: TGCGCCAGCAGCCAAAGGAGGGCAGAAAAACTGTTTTTT.

This clonotype was found many times. The chain couples TRBV4-1 to TRBJ2-1; unclear D gene. The V gene's germline CDR1 is MGHRA and CDR2 YSYEKL. Trimming removed 1 base at V and 0 bases at J, with 13 bases between. This CDR3 is 17 amino acids long. CDR3 in amino acids: CASSQVGLRGSYNEQFF. CDR3 DNA sequence: TGCGCCAGCAGCCAAGTTGGCCTCCGAGGCTCCTACAATGAGCAGTTCTTC.

The chain carries TRBV12-3 or TRBV12-4 and TRBJ1-2, with 9 positions matching TRBD1. V lost 5 bases and J lost 6; bases outside the gene matches: 13. The CDR3 consists of 16 residues. CDR3 in amino acids: CASSPTLPGQGNGYTF. CDR3 nucleotides: TGTGCCAGCAGTCCCACATTACCGGGACAGGGTAATGGCTACACCTTC.

The J gene is TRBJ1-4, the V gene TRBV5-1; D might be TRBD1 (6 bases). With 1 base removed from V and 7 bases from J, the gap between germline ends came to 17 bases. CDR3 size: 16 residues. The germline V gene has CDR1 SGHRS and CDR2 YFSETQ. The CDR3 loop reads CASSLLTGAVGEKLFF. Here the CDR3 DNA reads TGCGCCAGCAGCTTGCTGACAGGCGCCGTGGGTGAAAAACTGTTTTTT.